This T cell receptor beta chain was captured in a study of HIV-infected patients and healthy controls. Overall study results and limits: HIV+ repertoires were severely depleted of MAIT alpha-chain CDR3s, unlike healthy controls. HIV-infected patients and controls differed significantly in mean usage of eight alpha and eight beta V genes.

In this sample, this clonotype turned up a few times. Its target is not known. About 500 ng RNA was reverse transcribed with alpha and beta constant-region primers. Separate chain-specific third strand synthesis with multiplexing indices produced the alpha and beta libraries. Each cDNA molecule was barcoded, and a single primer pair amplified each chain. The library had 12-nucleotide molecular identifiers formed by two random hexamers joined together. From the 5' RACE reads, TCRdb called clonotypes with MiXCR, one entry per CDR3 protein. Among 9,500 to 15,000 distinct CDR3 sequences listed, 9.3% were seen once. Germline CDR1 and CDR2: WNHNN and SYGVQD (reference sequence). This CDR3 has 17 amino acids. The V gene lost 3 bases and the J gene lost 3 bases, with 19 bases spanning the gap. Whole blood was used without fractionation, so all unsorted peripheral T cells were included.

This receptor was identified in an adult with HIV infection. The donor label of this sample is uncertain. This specimen consisted of blood, obtained before antiretroviral therapy. The rearrangement joins TRBV10-1 to TRBJ2-3; the D gene is possibly TRBD1 (6 bases). As DNA, the CDR3 is TGCGCCAGCAGTGATGAGTTCGTTTCTAGGGGGACAGATACGCAGTATTTT. It specifies CASSDEFVSRGTDTQYF.